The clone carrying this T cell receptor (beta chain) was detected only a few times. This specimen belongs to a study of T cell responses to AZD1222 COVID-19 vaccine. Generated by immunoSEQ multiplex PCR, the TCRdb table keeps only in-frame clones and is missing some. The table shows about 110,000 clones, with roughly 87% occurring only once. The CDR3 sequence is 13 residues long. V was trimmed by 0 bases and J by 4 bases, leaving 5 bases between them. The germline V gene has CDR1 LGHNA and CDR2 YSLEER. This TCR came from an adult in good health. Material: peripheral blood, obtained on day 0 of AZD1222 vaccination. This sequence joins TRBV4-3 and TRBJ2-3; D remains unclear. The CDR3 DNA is TGCGCCAGCAGCCAAGAGATCGCAGATACGCAGTATTTT. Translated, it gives CASSQEIADTQYF.